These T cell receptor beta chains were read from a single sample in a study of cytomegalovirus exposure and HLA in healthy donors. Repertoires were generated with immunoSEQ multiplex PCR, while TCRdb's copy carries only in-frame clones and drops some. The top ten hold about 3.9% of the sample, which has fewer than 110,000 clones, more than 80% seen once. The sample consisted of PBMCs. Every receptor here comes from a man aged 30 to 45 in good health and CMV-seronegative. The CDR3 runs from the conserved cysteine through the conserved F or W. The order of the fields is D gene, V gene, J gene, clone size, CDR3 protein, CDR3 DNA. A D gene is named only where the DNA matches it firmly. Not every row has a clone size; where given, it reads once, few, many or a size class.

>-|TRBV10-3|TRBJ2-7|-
CAISVTGLTTDEQYF
TGTGCCATCAGCGTAACGGGACTGACTACTGACGAGCAGTACTTC
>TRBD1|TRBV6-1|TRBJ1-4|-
CASSENWTGGVVREKLFF
TGTGCCAGCAGTGAAAATTGGACAGGGGGCGTCGTCCGTGAAAAACTGTTTTTT
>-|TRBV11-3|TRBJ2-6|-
CASSLGRGSGANVLTF
TGTGCCAGCAGCCTCGGGAGAGGCTCTGGGGCCAACGTCCTGACTTTC
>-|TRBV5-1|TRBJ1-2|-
CASSFRDTVNYGYTF
TGCGCCAGCAGCTTCCGGGACACCGTAAACTATGGCTACACCTTC
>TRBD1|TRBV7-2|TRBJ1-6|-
CASSEAQGANSPLHF
TGTGCCAGCAGCGAGGCCCAGGGGGCTAATTCACCCCTCCACTTT
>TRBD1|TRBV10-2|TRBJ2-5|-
CASSVTDREETQYF
TGCGCCAGCAGTGTCACGGACAGGGAAGAGACCCAGTACTTC
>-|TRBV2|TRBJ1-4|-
CASSVDSVEKLFF
TGTGCCAGCAGTGTGGACAGTGTTGAAAAACTGTTTTTT
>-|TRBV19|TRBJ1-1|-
CASSILRQGTEAFF
TGTGCCAGTAGTATACTGCGGCAGGGCACTGAAGCTTTCTTT
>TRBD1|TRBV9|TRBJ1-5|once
CASSRSLQGEKWPQHF
TGTGCCAGCAGCCGCTCCTTACAGGGGGAAAAATGGCCCCAGCATTTT
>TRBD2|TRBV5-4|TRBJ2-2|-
CASSSGGDTGELFF
TGTGCCAGCTCTAGCGGGGGAGACACCGGGGAGCTGTTTTTT
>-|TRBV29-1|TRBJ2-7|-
CSVFPSGTGYEQYF
TGCAGCGTTTTCCCCTCCGGGACTGGCTACGAGCAGTACTTC
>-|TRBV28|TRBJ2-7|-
CASSLSGGAREQYF
TGTGCCAGCAGTTTATCTGGGGGGGCGCGTGAGCAGTACTTC
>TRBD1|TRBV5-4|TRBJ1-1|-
CASSPRTGRRYTEAFF
TGTGCCAGCAGCCCGAGGACAGGGAGGAGGTACACTGAAGCTTTCTTT
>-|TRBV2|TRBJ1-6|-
CASRPAGVFRNSPLHF
TGTGCCAGCAGGCCTGCAGGGGTGTTTCGTAATTCACCCCTCCACTTT
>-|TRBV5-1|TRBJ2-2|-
CASSLEGRPAGELFF
TGCGCCAGCAGCTTGGAGGGGCGGCCGGCCGGGGAGCTGTTTTTT
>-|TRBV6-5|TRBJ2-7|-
CASSPELTVTYEQYF
TGTGCCAGCAGCCCCGAATTGACAGTGACCTACGAGCAGTACTTC
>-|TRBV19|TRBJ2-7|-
CASSKDTGFSYEQYF
TGTGCCAGTAGCAAAGATACAGGGTTCTCCTACGAGCAGTACTTC
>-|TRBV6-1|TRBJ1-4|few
CASREGSRTTTNEKLFF
TGTGCCAGCAGGGAAGGATCTCGTACTACAACTAATGAAAAACTGTTTTTT
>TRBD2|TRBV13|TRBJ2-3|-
CASSLVSGREYRKSTDTQYF
TGTGCCAGCAGCTTAGTAAGCGGGAGGGAATATAGGAAGAGTACAGATACGCAGTATTTT
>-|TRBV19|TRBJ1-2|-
CASKGTNYGYTF
TGTGCCAGTAAGGGGACTAACTATGGCTACACCTTC
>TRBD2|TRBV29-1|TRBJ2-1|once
CSGILARGGLDEQFF
TGCAGCGGCATACTAGCACGGGGGGGCCTCGATGAGCAGTTCTTC
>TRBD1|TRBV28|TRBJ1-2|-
CASRQGDYGYTF
TGTGCCAGCCGACAGGGTGATTATGGCTACACCTTC
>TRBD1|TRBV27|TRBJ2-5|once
CASSLVGQLGAQYF
TGTGCCAGCAGTTTGGTGGGACAGCTTGGGGCCCAGTACTTC
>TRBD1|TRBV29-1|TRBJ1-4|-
CSVEEGRGLEKLFF
TGCAGCGTTGAAGAGGGCAGGGGGCTTGAAAAACTGTTTTTT
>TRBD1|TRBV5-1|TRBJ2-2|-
CASSLPGQGFGELFF
TGCGCCAGCAGCTTGCCGGGACAGGGATTCGGGGAGCTGTTTTTT
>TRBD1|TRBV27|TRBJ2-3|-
CASSHRDRVTDTQYF
TGTGCCAGCAGTCACCGGGACAGGGTCACAGATACGCAGTATTTT
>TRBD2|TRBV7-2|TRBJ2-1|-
CASSSSGSYNEQFF
TGTGCCAGCAGCTCTAGCGGATCCTACAATGAGCAGTTCTTC
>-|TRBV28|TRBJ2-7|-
CASSLFLGETRGGKLVKGEQYF
TGTGCCAGCAGTTTATTTTTGGGCGAAACCCGAGGCGGTAAACTAGTTAAAGGCGAGCAGTACTTC
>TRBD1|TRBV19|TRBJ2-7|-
CASSSRGQGGSYEQYF
TGTGCCAGTAGTTCCAGAGGACAGGGCGGCTCCTACGAGCAGTACTTC
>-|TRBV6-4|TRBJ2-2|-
CASSKGQDTGELFF
TGTGCCAGCAGTAAGGGGCAGGACACCGGGGAGCTGTTTTTT
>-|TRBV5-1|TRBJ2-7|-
CASTYNNRAYEQYF
TGCGCCAGCACCTACAACAACAGGGCTTACGAGCAGTACTTC
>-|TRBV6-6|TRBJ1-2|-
CASSLSDRYGYTF
TGTGCCAGCAGTCTCAGCGACCGGTATGGCTACACCTTC
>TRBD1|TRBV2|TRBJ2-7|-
CASRPGGTGGEQYF
TGTGCCAGCAGGCCAGGGGGGACAGGTGGAGAGCAGTACTTC